The 10 T cell receptor beta chains reported below all come from one sample, sequenced in a study of cytomegalovirus exposure and HLA in healthy donors. This PCR relied on a set of 60 Vbeta primers and 13 Jbeta primers. Repertoires were generated with immunoSEQ multiplex PCR, while TCRdb's copy carries only in-frame clones and drops some. The data hold more than 80,000 clones, with 63% observed a single time. Sequences were obtained from PBMCs. The receptors were sampled from a woman in her thirties or forties in good health and CMV-seropositive.

This clone has just a few counts. This chain uses TRBV20-1 with TRBJ1-1; TRBD1 matches 8 bases. Looked up from germline, CDR1 is DFQATT and CDR2 is SNEGSKA (reference sequence). The CDR3 consists of 11 residues. V was pared by 2 bases and J by 10 bases, with 3 bases of the junction left unmatched. This CDR3 reads CSARWTGRAFF. CDR3 sequence (DNA): TGCAGTGCTAGATGGACAGGGCGAGCTTTCTTT.

The V and J genes are TRBV7-8 and TRBJ1-1; D is undetermined. This CDR3 is built from 14 residues. Germline CDR1 reads SGHVS; CDR2 reads FQNEAQ. The V end was cut by 7 bases, the J end by 1 base, with 13 bases between. In DNA form, the CDR3 reads TGTGCCAGCACCCTAGGAGAGAGGAACACTGAAGCTTTCTTT. Protein: CASTLGERNTEAFF. Looking up the rest from reference TRBV7-8 and TRBJ1-1 gives the full variable domain: GAGVSQSPRYKVAKRGQDVALRCDPISGHVSLFWYQQALGQGPEFLTYFQNEAQLDKSGLPSDRFFAERPEGSVSTLKIQRTQQEDSAVYLCASTLGERNTEAFFGQGTRLTVV.

V usage is TRBV7-2 and J usage is TRBJ2-3; 7 bases are shared with TRBD2. The V segment lost 0 bases and the J segment 5 bases; nucleotides outside the gene matches: 5. Germline values: CDR1 SGHTA, CDR2 FQGNSA. The CDR3 is 15 residues long. The CDR3 nucleotides read TGTGCCAGCAGCTTAGCCGGGACTATAGAAGATACGCAGTATTTT. It encodes CASSLAGTIEDTQYF.

This chain links TRBV7-9 with TRBJ1-1; D is unclear. The CDR3 length is 15 residues. Trimming shortened V by 5 bases and J by 1 base, and 14 bases separated the two germline ends. The germline gives CDR1 SEHNR, CDR2 FQNEAQ (reference sequence). The CDR3 here is CASSLTYAGNTEAFF. The CDR3 bases are TGTGCCAGCAGCCTAACATACGCGGGGAACACTGAAGCTTTCTTT.

V and J are TRBV10-1 and TRBJ1-1; TRBD1 agrees at 8 bases. Germline V lookup: CDR1 WNHNN, CDR2 SYGVQD (reference sequence). V was clipped by 10 bases and J by 3 bases; unmatched bases: 7. This CDR3 contains 13 residues. CDR3 loop: CATHGQGDTEAFF. CDR3 DNA: TGCGCCACTCACGGACAGGGCGACACTGAAGCTTTCTTT.

This clone has just a few counts. This chain uses TRBV27 with TRBJ2-7; 7 positions agree with TRBD1. Unmatched junction bases numbered 6, after V lost 6 bases and J lost 1 base. Germline CDR1 and CDR2: MNHEY and SMNVEV (reference sequence). The length of the CDR3 is 14 residues. This CDR3 reads CASSRDSVSYEQYF. In nucleotides, the CDR3 is TGTGCCAGCAGCCGGGACAGCGTTTCCTACGAGCAGTACTTC.

This chain links TRBV7-2 with TRBJ1-5; no firm D call. V was pared by 0 bases and J by 3 bases, with 9 bases between. Germline V lookup: CDR1 SGHTA, CDR2 FQGNSA. The CDR3 runs 15 residues. The CDR3 loop reads CASSLASQNNQPQHF. CDR3 DNA sequence: TGTGCCAGCAGCTTAGCGAGTCAAAACAATCAGCCCCAGCATTTT.

The chain employs TRBV18 and TRBJ1-1, with 8 bases identical to TRBD1. This CDR3 comprises 15 residues. The germline V gene has CDR1 KGHSH and CDR2 LQKENI. Trimming at V came to 3 bases and at J to 4 bases, leaving 7 bases not matched to a gene. The CDR3 here is CASSPTGQGRTEAFF. The CDR3 nucleotides read TGTGCCAGCTCACCTACCGGACAGGGCCGCACTGAAGCTTTCTTT.

This clone has just a few counts. V gene TRBV28 combines with J gene TRBJ2-7; a weak D match, TRBD1 (6 bases). The V end was cut by 8 bases, the J end by 4 bases, with 15 bases between. From germline, CDR1 is MDHEN and CDR2 SYDVKM. CDR3 length: 13 residues. CDR3 in DNA: TGTGCCAGCGGTAGGACAGCAGCTTACGAGCAGTACTTC. Its protein product is CASGRTAAYEQYF.

The chain has TRBV4-3 and TRBJ2-2; D possibly corresponds to TRBD2 (6 bases). Germline V gives CDR1 LGHNA, CDR2 YSLEER. CDR3 size: 16 residues. Trimming took 1 base from V and 6 from J, leaving 15 bases between them. DNA of the CDR3: TGCGCCAGCAGCCAAGGTGGCGGCGGAGGGCCCGGGGAGCTGTTTTTT. Its translation: CASSQGGGGGPGELFF.